This entry describes one TCR beta chain. Using immunoSEQ multiplex PCR, the repertoire was profiled, and TCRdb retains in-frame clones only, with some absent. This repertoire shows roughly 400,000 clones, about nine tenths found once; its top ten account for around 6.4%. This entry belongs to a study of control samples from healthy donors and cancer patients. This CDR3 contains 16 residues. V gave up 4 bases and J gave up 6 bases, with 20 bases separating them. Germline loops: CDR1 SEHNR, CDR2 FQNEAQ (reference sequence). The chain has TRBV7-9 and TRBJ2-3; D not resolved. The TCR originated in a man in his forties or fifties with head and neck cancer. What was sequenced was PBMCs. This CDR3 reads CASSSLRPRLGDTQYF. CDR3 sequence (DNA): TGTGCCAGCAGCTCCTTAAGGCCCCGCCTCGGGGATACGCAGTATTTT.